This T cell receptor beta chain comes out of a study of T cells in Graves' hyperthyroidism and ophthalmopathy. RNA transcripts were the template for amplifying TCR beta CDR3 regions. HTBI primers were employed in a first-round RT-PCR of the TCR CDR3. TCRdb reprocessed the multiplex PCR reads with MiXCR, giving one entry per CDR3 protein. The repertoire includes about 300,000 distinct CDR3 sequences, roughly 20% of them detected once, and 39% sits in the top ten. Study-wide points: Blood also held most thyroid clonotypes expanded beyond 0.001. Ophthalmopathy was predicted by the model a median of 6.5 months ahead of onset. By a 13 V-J model, ophthalmopathy was set apart from stable hyperthyroidism.

The CDR3 has 14 amino acids. The V and J ends lost 8 bases and 5 bases respectively, with 16 bases between them. The V gene's germline CDR1 is SNHLY and CDR2 FYNNEI. Regarding this clonotype: The antigen remains unidentified.

The chain employs TRBV2 and TRBJ1-5; a weak D match, TRBD1 (5 bases). Material for sequencing was blood. The clonotype comes from a man between 50 and 59 years old with Graves' ophthalmopathy. CDR3 DNA sequence: TGTGCCAGCGGAGGTGGCAGGGACCATCAGCCCCAGCATTTT. It is translated as CASGGGRDHQPQHF.